These T cell receptor beta chains were read from a single sample in a study of cytomegalovirus exposure and HLA in healthy donors. Libraries were prepared by immunoSEQ multiplex PCR; TCRdb keeps only in-frame clonotypes and omits some of them. The sample has 50,000 or so clones; the top ten hold approximately 9%. The source material was PBMCs. The source of these receptors is a man over 45 in good health and CMV-seropositive. The CDR3 runs from the conserved cysteine through the conserved F or W. A D gene is named only where the DNA matches it firmly.

cdr3_length: 12; v_call: TRBV6-6; d_call: .; j_call: TRBJ2-7; cdr3_aa: CASSLSVHEQYF; cdr3_nt: TGTGCCAGCAGTTTGAGTGTCCACGAGCAGTACTTC
cdr3_length: 14; v_call: TRBV5-1; d_call: TRBD2; j_call: TRBJ2-1; cdr3_aa: CASSLSGRTNEQFF; cdr3_nt: TGCGCCAGCAGCTTGAGCGGGAGGACCAATGAGCAGTTCTTC
cdr3_length: 15; v_call: TRBV27; d_call: .; j_call: TRBJ2-7; cdr3_aa: CASSFVGQGGYEQYF; cdr3_nt: TGTGCCAGCAGTTTTGTCGGGCAGGGAGGCTACGAGCAGTACTTC
cdr3_length: 15; v_call: TRBV19; d_call: .; j_call: TRBJ1-5; cdr3_aa: CASRSDSYSNQPQHF; cdr3_nt: TGTGCCAGTAGATCGGACAGCTATAGCAATCAGCCCCAGCATTTT
cdr3_length: 14; v_call: TRBV27; d_call: .; j_call: TRBJ1-2; cdr3_aa: CASSLYRQGYGYTF; cdr3_nt: TGTGCCAGCAGTTTGTACCGGCAGGGGTATGGCTACACCTTC
cdr3_length: 15; v_call: TRBV27; d_call: TRBD2; j_call: TRBJ2-1; cdr3_aa: CASSRGLAPYNEQFF; cdr3_nt: TGTGCCAGCAGTCGGGGACTAGCCCCCTACAATGAGCAGTTCTTC
cdr3_length: 13; v_call: TRBV4-1; d_call: TRBD1; j_call: TRBJ1-1; cdr3_aa: CASSPRTGGPLFF; cdr3_nt: TGCGCCAGCAGCCCAAGGACAGGGGGGCCGTTATTCTTT
cdr3_length: 13; v_call: TRBV30; d_call: .; j_call: TRBJ1-2; cdr3_aa: CAWSSKGVNGYTF; cdr3_nt: TGTGCCTGGAGTTCCAAAGGGGTTAATGGCTACACCTTC
cdr3_length: 15; v_call: TRBV28; d_call: TRBD1; j_call: TRBJ2-4; cdr3_aa: CASTPFQGAGNIQYF; cdr3_nt: TGTGCCAGCACCCCGTTCCAGGGGGCAGGAAACATTCAGTACTTC
cdr3_length: 14; v_call: TRBV5-4; d_call: TRBD1; j_call: TRBJ1-1; cdr3_aa: CASSLGTGGSGAFF; cdr3_nt: TGTGCCAGCAGCTTAGGGACAGGGGGCTCGGGAGCTTTCTTT
cdr3_length: 14; v_call: TRBV5-1; d_call: TRBD1; j_call: TRBJ1-2; cdr3_aa: CASSLEGTAYGYTF; cdr3_nt: TGCGCCAGCAGCTTGGAAGGGACAGCCTATGGCTACACCTTC
cdr3_length: 12; v_call: TRBV25-1; d_call: .; j_call: TRBJ2-7; cdr3_aa: CASSDRRDEQYF; cdr3_nt: TGTGCCAGCAGTGACAGGCGCGACGAGCAGTACTTC
cdr3_length: 13; v_call: TRBV2; d_call: TRBD1; j_call: TRBJ1-1; cdr3_aa: CASGDRVNTEAFF; cdr3_nt: TGTGCCAGCGGTGACAGGGTAAACACTGAAGCTTTCTTT
cdr3_length: 16; v_call: TRBV11-2; d_call: TRBD1; j_call: TRBJ2-7; cdr3_aa: CASSSRGRRGSYEQYF; cdr3_nt: TGTGCCAGCAGCTCCAGGGGGCGAAGGGGATCCTACGAGCAGTACTTC
cdr3_length: 16; v_call: TRBV7-6; d_call: TRBD1; j_call: TRBJ2-1; cdr3_aa: CASSLATGVGYNEQFF; cdr3_nt: TGTGCCAGCAGCTTAGCGACAGGGGTGGGCTACAATGAGCAGTTCTTC
cdr3_length: 14; v_call: TRBV10-3; d_call: TRBD2; j_call: TRBJ2-1; cdr3_aa: CAISESLAGAEQFF; cdr3_nt: TGTGCCATCAGTGAGAGTCTAGCGGGAGCTGAGCAGTTCTTC
cdr3_length: 11; v_call: TRBV5-1; d_call: .; j_call: TRBJ1-3; cdr3_aa: CASRAANTIYF; cdr3_nt: TGCGCCAGCAGAGCGGCGAACACCATATATTTT
cdr3_length: 15; v_call: TRBV25-1; d_call: TRBD1; j_call: TRBJ2-3; cdr3_aa: CASSADRAPTDTQYF; cdr3_nt: TGTGCCAGCAGTGCTGACAGGGCCCCCACAGATACGCAGTATTTT
cdr3_length: 14; v_call: TRBV9; d_call: .; j_call: TRBJ2-2; cdr3_aa: CASSVGYLSGELFF; cdr3_nt: TGTGCCAGCAGCGTAGGGTACTTGTCCGGGGAGCTGTTTTTT
cdr3_length: 17; v_call: TRBV4-2; d_call: TRBD2; j_call: TRBJ2-1; cdr3_aa: CASSQEKLAGPDNEQFF; cdr3_nt: TGTGCCAGCAGCCAAGAGAAGCTAGCGGGGCCTGACAATGAGCAGTTCTTC
cdr3_length: 15; v_call: TRBV2; d_call: TRBD2; j_call: TRBJ2-1; cdr3_aa: CASSRRTSGGNEQFF; cdr3_nt: TGTGCCAGCAGCCGCCGGACTAGCGGAGGGAATGAGCAGTTCTTC
cdr3_length: 16; v_call: TRBV5-1; d_call: .; j_call: TRBJ2-2; cdr3_aa: CASSGVDSSNTGELFF; cdr3_nt: TGCGCCAGCAGCGGGGTGGACAGTTCAAACACCGGGGAGCTGTTTTTT
cdr3_length: 13; v_call: TRBV28; d_call: .; j_call: TRBJ2-7; cdr3_aa: CASSSDSPYEQYF; cdr3_nt: TGTGCCAGCAGTTCGGACAGTCCCTACGAGCAGTACTTC